This T cell receptor beta chain was obtained from a study of OX40 agonist ivuxolimab in advanced cancers. About the research overall: Enrollees could have had prior anti-PD-1, anti-PD-L1 or anti-CTLA-4 therapy, which around 40% had received.

Germline V gives CDR1 MNHEY, CDR2 SVGAGI. The CDR3 loop spans 12 amino acids. Trimming stripped 7 bases from V and 4 bases from J, with 10 bases between. The data were produced by immunoSEQ multiplex PCR, yet TCRdb's version contains in-frame clones alone and is incomplete. Among some 75,000 clones listed, around nine tenths were seen once. The receptor comes from an adult with an advanced solid tumor such as melanoma, head and neck, liver or kidney cancer. The chain combines TRBV6-5 with TRBJ1-2; no reliable D call. The material was CD4+ or CD8+ T cells sorted from blood, obtained in a trial of the OX40 agonist ivuxolimab. Here the CDR3 reads CASTTGSYGYTF. CDR3 coding DNA: TGTGCCAGCACCACGGGGTCCTATGGCTACACCTTC.